The sequence of this T cell receptor beta chain was determined in a study of cytomegalovirus exposure and HLA in healthy donors. Study-level results: Cytomegalovirus association was assigned to about 150 TCR beta chains. An analysis was carried out at a later point. It showed that HLA-associated TCR beta chains were more clonally expanded than equally common non-associated chains.

This clone has a single count. The antigen is undetermined. The PCR employed 60 Vbeta primers together with 13 Jbeta primers. In the authors' workflow: In a later analysis, some 10 million of 60 million to 80 million unique beta chains occurred in at least two donors. TCRdb's copy holds only in-frame clones and misses some; the assay was immunoSEQ multiplex PCR. The V and J calls and clone size are taken from that table; D and trimming were inferred from the DNA. The table shows around 92,000 clones, with approximately 75% occurring only once. Input material: PBMCs. This receptor was identified in a female donor in good health and CMV-seropositive.

The CDR3 spells CASSLRTSATYNEQFF. The DNA for the CDR3 is TGTGCCAGCAGCCTACGGACTAGCGCAACCTACAATGAGCAGTTCTTC. The genes are TRBV5-6 and TRBJ2-1, with TRBD2 matching 9 bases. With 4 bases clipped from V and 2 bases from J, the junction kept 7 bases outside the gene matches. CDR3 length equals 16 residues. Germline V gives CDR1 SGHDT, CDR2 YYEEEE.